This TCR beta chain stems from a study of Graves' ophthalmopathy and Graves' hyperthyroidism. The J segment lost 6 bases and the V segment lost 5 bases, leaving 8 bases of the junction unmatched. The germline gives CDR1 SNHLY, CDR2 FYNNEI. This CDR3 is 14 amino acids long. CDR3 regions of TCR beta were amplified from RNA transcripts. First-round RT-PCR with HTBI primers preceded a second-round multiplex PCR. TCRdb ran MiXCR on the multiplex PCR reads and lists one entry per CDR3 protein. The data hold hundreds of thousands of distinct CDR3 sequences, with around 42% observed a single time. Clinical symptoms and serum thyroxine were used for diagnosis; TRAb, thyroid ultrasound and orbital computed tomography were also relied on.

This TCR derives from an adult man with Graves' ophthalmopathy. The sequenced sample was peripheral blood. This sequence joins TRBV2 and TRBJ1-2; TRBD1 agrees at 8 bases. CDR3 sequence reads: CASSPRQGRHGYTF. The CDR3 DNA follows: TGTGCCAGCAGTCCTAGACAGGGGAGGCATGGCTACACCTTC.